These T cell receptor beta chains were read from a single sample in a study of blood T cell repertoires in COVID-19. Using immunoSEQ multiplex PCR, the repertoire was profiled, and TCRdb retains in-frame clones only, with some absent. Of 200,000 or so clones listed, around 90% are singletons. The sequenced material came from PBMCs or T cells enriched from blood (not recorded which). All receptors derive from a man aged 25-45 years who had recovered from COVID-19. The CDR3 runs from the conserved cysteine through the conserved F or W. The D gene is left open where the match is weak. Clone size, where shown, is once, few, many, or a class for clones that have expanded.

DNA: TGTGCCAGCCGCCAAGCCCAGGGATCTCCTTCACCCCTCCACTTT; CDR3: CASRQAQGSPSPLHF; D: NA; V: TRBV2; J: TRBJ1-6; size: NA
DNA: TGTGCCAGCAGTTACTCTCGGGGGAATCAGCCCCAGCATTTT; CDR3: CASSYSRGNQPQHF; D: NA; V: TRBV6-5; J: TRBJ1-5; size: NA
DNA: TGTGCCAGCAAATCCGGGAAGAACACCGGGGAGCTGTTTTTT; CDR3: CASKSGKNTGELFF; D: NA; V: TRBV6-6; J: TRBJ2-2; size: NA
DNA: TGTGCCAGCAGAGGAAGCGGCACCGGGGAGCTGTTTTTT; CDR3: CASRGSGTGELFF; D: NA; V: TRBV2; J: TRBJ2-2; size: NA
DNA: TGTGCCAGCAGCTTCAGGACAGGGGGCGAGCAGTACTTC; CDR3: CASSFRTGGEQYF; D: TRBD1; V: TRBV7-9; J: TRBJ2-7; size: NA
DNA: TGTGCCAGCAGGAACAGGGAAGGCCGACCTTCCTACAATGAGCAGTTCTTC; CDR3: CASRNREGRPSYNEQFF; D: NA; V: TRBV28; J: TRBJ2-1; size: NA
DNA: TGTGCCAGCAGTTATTCGGCTAGCGGTGGGTACGAGCAGTACTTC; CDR3: CASSYSASGGYEQYF; D: TRBD2; V: TRBV6-5; J: TRBJ2-7; size: NA
DNA: TGTGCAAGTCGCTTCGAACAGGGGATTTCCTATAATTCACCCCTCCACTTT; CDR3: CASRFEQGISYNSPLHF; D: NA; V: TRBV12-2; J: TRBJ1-6; size: NA
DNA: TGTGCCAGCAGCCCCCACCGGACGGGGACTGAAGCTTTCTTT; CDR3: CASSPHRTGTEAFF; D: NA; V: TRBV5-8; J: TRBJ1-1; size: NA
DNA: TGCGCCAGCAGCTTAGCCGGGACGAACACCGGGGAGCTGTTTTTT; CDR3: CASSLAGTNTGELFF; D: NA; V: TRBV5-1; J: TRBJ2-2; size: few
DNA: TGTGCCAGCACCAAACCTAGCGGGGGAAGCTCCTACGAGCAGTACTTC; CDR3: CASTKPSGGSSYEQYF; D: TRBD2; V: TRBV7-9; J: TRBJ2-7; size: NA
DNA: TGTGCCAGCAGCGTATCCAACACCCATGGCTACACCTTC; CDR3: CASSVSNTHGYTF; D: NA; V: TRBV9; J: TRBJ1-2; size: few
DNA: TGTGCCAGCAGCGAGGGACAGGGTTATGGCTACACCTTC; CDR3: CASSEGQGYGYTF; D: TRBD1; V: TRBV7-3; J: TRBJ1-2; size: NA
DNA: TGTGCCAGCAGCTCGAGCGGGTTCCCGGCAGATACGCAGTATTTT; CDR3: CASSSSGFPADTQYF; D: NA; V: TRBV3-1/TRBV3-2; J: TRBJ2-3; size: NA
DNA: TGTGCCAGCAGCTCGAGACCGGGGTCTTCACCCCTCCACTTT; CDR3: CASSSRPGSSPLHF; D: NA; V: TRBV25-1; J: TRBJ1-6; size: NA
DNA: TGTGCCAGCTCACCACTACAGGGGAGCTCCTATAATTCACCCCTCCACTTT; CDR3: CASSPLQGSSYNSPLHF; D: TRBD1; V: TRBV18; J: TRBJ1-6; size: NA
DNA: TGTGCCTGGAGTAAACAGGGACTAGCGGGATCGGGTGAGCAGTACTTC; CDR3: CAWSKQGLAGSGEQYF; D: TRBD2; V: TRBV30; J: TRBJ2-7; size: NA
DNA: TGTGCCAGCAGTTGGGACAGGGGGCGGTACACCTTC; CDR3: CASSWDRGRYTF; D: TRBD1; V: TRBV7-2; J: TRBJ1-2; size: NA
DNA: TGTGCCAGCAGCTTAGGGTCGGGACAGGGGGTTTTC; CDR3: CASSLGSGQGVF; D: TRBD1; V: TRBV7-2; J: TRBJ2-7; size: NA
DNA: TGTGCCAGCAGTTATATCAATTCACCCCTCCACTTT; CDR3: CASSYINSPLHF; D: NA; V: TRBV6-5; J: TRBJ1-6; size: once
DNA: TGTGCCAGCAGCGACGGACAGTTCTCCTACAATGAGCAGTTCTTC; CDR3: CASSDGQFSYNEQFF; D: NA; V: TRBV5-4; J: TRBJ2-1; size: NA
DNA: TGTGCCAGCAGCGTCGACAGGCTGGGGAATGAAAAACTGTTTTTT; CDR3: CASSVDRLGNEKLFF; D: NA; V: TRBV5-4; J: TRBJ1-4; size: NA
DNA: TGTGCCAGCAGTGAAGGGGGGACAGGGGGCTACGAGCAGTACTTC; CDR3: CASSEGGTGGYEQYF; D: TRBD1; V: TRBV25-1; J: TRBJ2-7; size: few
DNA: TGTGCCAGCAGGCTCGGGACAGGGATAAATCAGCCCCAGCATTTT; CDR3: CASRLGTGINQPQHF; D: TRBD1; V: TRBV2; J: TRBJ1-5; size: NA
DNA: TGTGCCAGCAGTGACCGATTAGACAGGGGGATCGACGAGCAGTACTTC; CDR3: CASSDRLDRGIDEQYF; D: TRBD1; V: TRBV6-4; J: TRBJ2-7; size: NA
DNA: TGTGCCAGCAGCTCGATAGCGGGGACTAGCACAGATACGCAGTATTTT; CDR3: CASSSIAGTSTDTQYF; D: TRBD2; V: TRBV7-8; J: TRBJ2-3; size: few
DNA: TGTGCTAGTGGTTTGACGAAACAGGGAGTTTTAGACCAGACGAAGAACACAGATACGCAGTATTTT; CDR3: CASGLTKQGVLDQTKNTDTQYF; D: NA; V: TRBV12-5; J: TRBJ2-3; size: NA
DNA: TGTGCCTGGAAAGCCCCGCACGGAAACACCATATATTTT; CDR3: CAWKAPHGNTIYF; D: NA; V: TRBV30; J: TRBJ1-3; size: NA
DNA: TGCGCCAGCAGTGAGACCCGACTAGCGGGAGGATCCGAGCAGTACTTC; CDR3: CASSETRLAGGSEQYF; D: TRBD2; V: TRBV10-1; J: TRBJ2-7; size: NA